This T cell receptor beta chain was sequenced during a study of T cells in tumors after PD-1 blockade. Study-wide findings and caveats: Roughly two fifths of tumor TCR clonotypes were also found in blood.

Profiled with immunoSEQ multiplex PCR; TCRdb holds only in-frame clones, not every one. The data show under 40,000 clones, with 55% to 80% seen just once and almost 40% held by the top ten. On this clone: Its antigen remains unidentified.

The starting material was PBMCs, obtained after anti-PD-1 treatment. The receptor was derived from a human donor with basal cell carcinoma.

In DNA, the CDR3 is TGTGCCAGTAGAATAAGACTAGCGGGAGGTGTAGAGACCCAGTACTTC. This gives the protein CASRIRLAGGVETQYF. J is TRBJ2-5 and V is TRBV19; 13 bases are shared with TRBD2. Trimming removed 6 bases from V and 4 bases from J; junction bases left unmatched: 8. Germline CDR1 reads LNHDA; CDR2 reads SQIVND (reference sequence). The CDR3 has 16 amino acids.